Included here is one T cell receptor (beta chain) sequence, with context. This library used around 400 ng RNA and molecular barcoded adaptors spanning alpha/delta and beta/gamma chains. TCRdb passed the reads through MiXCR, listing each CDR3 protein once. This sample carries 60,000 or so distinct CDR3 sequences, roughly a fifth of them seen once, and the ten largest clones take approximately 11%. These data come from a study of read filtering for tumor transcriptome and immune sequencing. The overall study: DNase treatment preceded whole-transcriptome library preparation.

Every patient had bone marrow sampled while the disease was active. The receptor comes from a donor over 35 with multiple myeloma. The sample consisted of a population of CD138-negative cells sorted from bone marrow.

The CDR3 DNA is TGTGCCAGCAGCTTAACCTACCAAGAGACCCAGTACTTC. This translates into CASSLTYQETQYF. V gene TRBV11-3 combines with J gene TRBJ2-5; D is ambiguous. V was trimmed by 2 bases and J by 0 bases, leaving 4 bases between them. This CDR3 contains 13 residues. Germline-derived CDR1 and CDR2 are SGHNT and YENEEA.